The 6 T cell receptor beta chains below come from one sample, sequenced in a study of T cells in Graves' hyperthyroidism and ophthalmopathy. TCR beta CDR3 sequences were amplified from RNA transcripts. HTBI primers drove first-round RT-PCR of the TCR CDR3. In TCRdb, the multiplex PCR reads were re-called with MiXCR into one record per CDR3 protein. The sample lists hundreds of thousands of distinct CDR3 sequences, less than 20% occurring once. The source material was blood. Receptors were obtained from a man in his forties with Graves' ophthalmopathy.

The chain joins TRBV5-1 to TRBJ1-1; D not certain. Per the germline V gene, CDR1 is SGHRS and CDR2 is YFSETQ. This CDR3 spans 14 amino acids. With 0 bases removed from V and 3 bases from J, the gap between germline ends came to 9 bases. This CDR3 is CASSLGLGDTEAFF. The CDR3 DNA follows: TGCGCCAGCAGCTTGGGGTTGGGCGACACTGAAGCTTTCTTT.

This sequence joins TRBV13 and TRBJ1-6; D not resolved. CDR3 size: 15 residues. In germline, CDR1 is PRHDT, CDR2 FYEKMQ (reference sequence). Trimming removed 8 bases from V and 10 bases from J, with 21 bases in between. In DNA, the CDR3 is TGTGCCAGCTCTACGAGGGCGGCAGCCACCTCACCCCTCCACTTT. This gives the protein CASSTRAAATSPLHF.

Only a few counts were recorded for this clonotype. The rearrangement joins TRBV29-1 to TRBJ2-1, with a tentative D call TRBD1 (5 bases). V was cut by 6 bases and J by 1 base, with 13 bases left in between. The CDR3 is 14 residues long. CDR1 is SQVTM, CDR2 ANQGSEA, per germline. The CDR3 is CSVQGAESYNEQFF. CDR3 bases: TGCAGCGTCCAGGGTGCGGAGTCCTACAATGAGCAGTTCTTC.

J is TRBJ1-4 and V is TRBV4-3, with a possible D match to TRBD1 (5 bases). V dropped 0 bases and J dropped 2 bases, with 10 bases sitting between them. The CDR3 is made up of 16 amino acids. Per the germline V gene, CDR1 is LGHNA and CDR2 is YSLEER. The chain's CDR3 is CASSQDPPGTNEKLFF. The CDR3 DNA follows: TGCGCCAGCAGCCAAGATCCTCCAGGGACTAATGAAAAACTGTTTTTT.

The chain uses TRBV6-1 and TRBJ2-7; 12 bases match TRBD2. V trimming: 6 bases; J trimming: 6 bases; junction bases outside the gene matches: 9. This CDR3 region has 15 residues. CDR1 is MNHNS and CDR2 is SASEGT in the germline V gene. The DNA for the CDR3 is TGTGCCAGCAGCCTAATGACTAGCGGGGGAACCGAGCAGTACTTC. It codes for CASSLMTSGGTEQYF.

This clonotype was picked up a small number of times. The chain employs TRBV6-2 or TRBV6-3 and TRBJ2-1; 9 bases line up with TRBD2. The CDR3 covers 15 residues. From germline, CDR1 is MNHEY and CDR2 SVGEGT. Germline trimming cut 6 bases from V and 4 bases from J; bases unmatched to any gene: 7. CDR3 amino acids: CASSLIAGDYNEQFF. CDR3 coding DNA: TGTGCCAGCAGCCTAATAGCGGGGGATTACAATGAGCAGTTCTTC.